This is a list of T cell receptor beta chains from one sample in a study of blood T cell repertoires in COVID-19. The protocol was immunoSEQ multiplex PCR, while the TCRdb copy is restricted to in-frame clones and leaves out a portion. Among approximately 210,000 clones, roughly 86% were seen once, and the ten largest hold around 7.3%. The sample consisted of peripheral blood. The source is a woman between 45 and 65 years old with active or convalescent COVID-19. The CDR3 runs from the conserved cysteine through the conserved F or W. The D gene is left open where the match is weak. Clone size appears in some rows only: once, few, many, or a class for an expanded clone.

length: 14
D: TRBD1
J: TRBJ2-7
V: TRBV5-4
size: NA
DNA: TGTGCCAGCAGCTCCGGGACAGCGTCCTACGAGCAGTACTTC
CDR3: CASSSGTASYEQYF

length: 14
D: NA
J: TRBJ1-2
V: TRBV5-1
size: NA
DNA: TGCGCCAGCAGCCCGGACAGCACTAACTATGGCTACACCTTC
CDR3: CASSPDSTNYGYTF

length: 14
D: NA
J: TRBJ1-6
V: TRBV7-2
size: NA
DNA: TGTGCCAGCAGCTGGGAGAGCCAATTCACACCCCTCCACTTT
CDR3: CASSWESQFTPLHF

length: 15
D: TRBD1
J: TRBJ2-3
V: TRBV6-2/TRBV6-3
size: NA
DNA: TGTGCCAGCAGTTACAGGGGGCTTTACACAGATACGCAGTATTTT
CDR3: CASSYRGLYTDTQYF

length: 13
D: NA
J: TRBJ1-3
V: TRBV10-2
size: NA
DNA: TGCGCCAGCAGTGACCTCGGGGGAAGGGGCGAGGATTTT
CDR3: CASSDLGGRGEDF

length: 17
D: TRBD2
J: TRBJ2-1
V: TRBV5-1
size: once
DNA: TGCGCCAGCAGCTTGGAGGCTAGCGGGAGGGTTTGGGATGAGCAGTTCTTC
CDR3: CASSLEASGRVWDEQFF

length: 10
D: TRBD1
J: TRBJ2-7
V: TRBV29-1
size: NA
DNA: TGCAGCGGGGAGACAGGGGAGCAGTACTTC
CDR3: CSGETGEQYF

length: 15
D: NA
J: TRBJ1-6
V: TRBV21-1
size: NA
DNA: TGTGCCAGCAGCAAACCGGGACAGGATAATTCACCCCTCCACTTT
CDR3: CASSKPGQDNSPLHF

length: 14
D: NA
J: TRBJ2-2
V: TRBV21-1
size: NA
DNA: TGTGCCAGTTCGCTCCCCGGGATCAAGGGGGAGCTGTTTTTT
CDR3: CASSLPGIKGELFF

length: 15
D: NA
J: TRBJ2-3
V: TRBV6-4
size: NA
DNA: TGTGCCAGCAGCCTATTACCCCGGGGTATGGATACGCAGTATTTT
CDR3: CASSLLPRGMDTQYF

length: 13
D: NA
J: TRBJ1-2
V: TRBV28
size: NA
DNA: TGTGCCAGCACCAAAGGGGTCGGCTATGGCTACACCTTC
CDR3: CASTKGVGYGYTF

length: 14
D: NA
J: TRBJ1-2
V: TRBV28
size: NA
DNA: TGTGCCAGCAGTTTCAACGGCGGATTCTATGGCTACACCTTC
CDR3: CASSFNGGFYGYTF

length: 15
D: NA
J: TRBJ2-1
V: TRBV25-1
size: NA
DNA: TGTGCCAGCAGTGATGCAGATATAAGGGGAAATGAGCAGTTCTTC
CDR3: CASSDADIRGNEQFF

length: 15
D: TRBD2
J: TRBJ2-7
V: TRBV5-5
size: NA
DNA: TGTGCCAGCAGCTCCCGGACTAGCTCATCCTACGAGCAGTACTTC
CDR3: CASSSRTSSSYEQYF

length: 13
D: NA
J: TRBJ1-2
V: TRBV5-1
size: NA
DNA: TGCGCCAGCAGCTTGGGACAAAACTATGGCTACACCTTC
CDR3: CASSLGQNYGYTF

length: 13
D: NA
J: TRBJ1-2
V: TRBV2
size: few
DNA: TGTGCCAGCAGTGACGGAGGGGGGGCTGGCTACACCTTC
CDR3: CASSDGGGAGYTF

length: 14
D: NA
J: TRBJ1-5
V: TRBV10-2
size: NA
DNA: TGCGCCAGCAGGACGGGGAATAGCAATCAGCCCCAGCATTTT
CDR3: CASRTGNSNQPQHF

length: 14
D: TRBD1
J: TRBJ1-2
V: TRBV2
size: NA
DNA: TGTGCCAGCAGAACCGGGACAGCCATCGAGGTCTACACCTTC
CDR3: CASRTGTAIEVYTF

length: 16
D: TRBD1
J: TRBJ1-4
V: TRBV7-9
size: NA
DNA: TGTGCCAGCAGCATGACAGGGGCTGCCTCTAATGAAAAACTGTTTTTT
CDR3: CASSMTGAASNEKLFF

length: 19
D: TRBD1
J: TRBJ1-1
V: TRBV5-1
size: NA
DNA: TGCGCCAGCAGCCTGAGGCCCCCCACGACAGGGTACGGACGTACTGAAGCTTTCTTT
CDR3: CASSLRPPTTGYGRTEAFF

length: 17
D: NA
J: TRBJ2-2
V: TRBV5-4
size: NA
DNA: TGTGCCAGCAGCTCCCAAACAACAGGACAGAGGGCCGGGGAGCTGTTTTTT
CDR3: CASSSQTTGQRAGELFF

length: 15
D: NA
J: TRBJ1-1
V: TRBV7-9
size: NA
DNA: TGTGCCAGCAGCTTACCCTCAAATGGAGACACTGAAGCTTTCTTT
CDR3: CASSLPSNGDTEAFF

length: 15
D: TRBD1
J: TRBJ1-5
V: TRBV19
size: few
DNA: TGTGCCAGTAGTATTACAGGGGAAGGCCTCAGACCCCAGCATTTT
CDR3: CASSITGEGLRPQHF

length: 12
D: NA
J: TRBJ2-1
V: TRBV12-3/TRBV12-4
size: NA
DNA: TGTGCCAGCAGTTGGGGAGGTTATGAGCAGTTCTTC
CDR3: CASSWGGYEQFF

length: 12
D: NA
J: TRBJ2-3
V: TRBV28
size: NA
DNA: TGTGCCAGCAGTGTAGGACAGATACCGCAGTATTTT
CDR3: CASSVGQIPQYF

length: 13
D: TRBD1
J: TRBJ1-2
V: TRBV10-3
size: NA
DNA: TGTGCCATCAGTTCGGACAGGGGTTTTGGCTACACCTTC
CDR3: CAISSDRGFGYTF

length: 13
D: TRBD2
J: TRBJ2-1
V: TRBV4-2
size: NA
DNA: TGTGCCAGCAGCCAACCGGGGGGGAATGAGCAGTTCTTC
CDR3: CASSQPGGNEQFF

length: 15
D: TRBD1
J: TRBJ1-1
V: TRBV5-1
size: NA
DNA: TGCGCCAGCAGCGTGAGACAGGGGGCTGCCACTGAAGCTTTCTTT
CDR3: CASSVRQGAATEAFF

length: 11
D: NA
J: TRBJ2-1
V: TRBV9
size: NA
DNA: TGTGCCAGCAGCGTAGACGGGGAGCAGTTCTTC
CDR3: CASSVDGEQFF

length: 13
D: TRBD1
J: TRBJ1-2
V: TRBV12-3/TRBV12-4
size: NA
DNA: TGTGCCAGCAGTTCCGGGACAGAGAATGGCTACACCTTC
CDR3: CASSSGTENGYTF

length: 11
D: NA
J: TRBJ1-1
V: TRBV7-9
size: few
DNA: TGTGCCAGCAGCCCCGCAGGGCCCGCTTTCTTT
CDR3: CASSPAGPAFF

length: 13
D: NA
J: TRBJ2-1
V: TRBV5-4
size: NA
DNA: TGTGCCAGCAGCTTGGCTAGCGTGAATGAGCAGTTCTTC
CDR3: CASSLASVNEQFF

length: 13
D: TRBD1
J: TRBJ2-1
V: TRBV18
size: NA
DNA: TGTGCCAGCTCATTGGACAGGGTGGGGGAGCAGTTCTTC
CDR3: CASSLDRVGEQFF

length: 16
D: NA
J: TRBJ2-5
V: TRBV3-1/TRBV3-2
size: many
DNA: TGTGCCAGCAGCCAAGACTTAGGGGGGGGTGGAGAGACCCAGTACTTC
CDR3: CASSQDLGGGGETQYF

length: 14
D: NA
J: TRBJ1-5
V: TRBV2
size: once
DNA: TGTGCCAGCAGCGCCACGGGGGGAAGTCAGCCCCAGCATTTT
CDR3: CASSATGGSQPQHF

length: 13
D: TRBD2
J: TRBJ2-7
V: TRBV27
size: NA
DNA: TGTGCCAGCACCGGCGGGAGGGCCGACGAGCAGTACTTC
CDR3: CASTGGRADEQYF

length: 13
D: NA
J: TRBJ1-3
V: TRBV18
size: NA
DNA: TGTGCCAGCTCAGTTTCTCGGGAAAACACCATATATTTT
CDR3: CASSVSRENTIYF

length: 13
D: TRBD1
J: TRBJ1-1
V: TRBV7-3
size: NA
DNA: TGTGCCAGCAGCAGTGACAGGGGCACTGAAGCTTTCTTT
CDR3: CASSSDRGTEAFF

length: 14
D: NA
J: TRBJ2-5
V: TRBV11-2
size: NA
DNA: TGTGCCAGCAGCTTTAGAGGTGCGGGGGAGACCCAGTACTTC
CDR3: CASSFRGAGETQYF

length: 14
D: NA
J: TRBJ1-1
V: TRBV6-5
size: NA
DNA: TGTGCCAGCAGCTTTAGGGGGAGTGCGGCTGAAGCTTTCTTT
CDR3: CASSFRGSAAEAFF

length: 17
D: TRBD1
J: TRBJ2-7
V: TRBV5-4
size: NA
DNA: TGTGCCAGCAGCCTGGCGGGGCGTGCGACAGGGGGCTTTAGGCAGTACTTC
CDR3: CASSLAGRATGGFRQYF

length: 14
D: TRBD2
J: TRBJ2-7
V: TRBV6-2/TRBV6-3
size: NA
DNA: TGTGCCAGCACCCCCGGGACTATGCCGGGAAAGCAGTACTTC
CDR3: CASTPGTMPGKQYF

length: 14
D: NA
J: TRBJ1-1
V: TRBV6-5
size: NA
DNA: TGTGCCAGCAGACCGCCACGTCAGGGGACTGAAGCTTTCTTT
CDR3: CASRPPRQGTEAFF

length: 16
D: TRBD1
J: TRBJ1-1
V: TRBV6-6
size: NA
DNA: TGTGCCAGCAGTCACGTGAGGACAGGACTGAACACTGAAGCTTTCTTT
CDR3: CASSHVRTGLNTEAFF

length: 14
D: NA
J: TRBJ2-5
V: TRBV5-1
size: NA
DNA: TGCGCCAGCAGCCTAGGGGGAGCCCAGGAGACCCAGTACTTC
CDR3: CASSLGGAQETQYF

length: 17
D: NA
J: TRBJ2-3
V: TRBV7-2
size: NA
DNA: TGTGCCAGCAGCAGGATGGGGGCAGCGTCTAGCACAGATACGCAGTATTTT
CDR3: CASSRMGAASSTDTQYF

length: 15
D: TRBD1
J: TRBJ1-1
V: TRBV7-9
size: NA
DNA: TGTGCCAGCAGCTTAGGACAGGGAATGAACACTGAAGCTTTCTTT
CDR3: CASSLGQGMNTEAFF

length: 14
D: NA
J: TRBJ2-1
V: TRBV21-1
size: NA
DNA: TGTGCCACCCACCCGGGACTAGCGGACGGTGAGCAGTTCTTC
CDR3: CATHPGLADGEQFF